This paragraph reports one TCR beta chain. Its target is unknown. The CDR3 length is 19 residues. The V gene end was trimmed by 1 base and the J gene end by 3 bases; junction bases not matched to a gene: 9. Germline values: CDR1 MGHRA, CDR2 YSYEKL. The sample belongs to a study of cytomegalovirus exposure and HLA in healthy donors. In the study overall: Assignment to the Caucasian-associated ancestry cluster applied to 75% to 85% of the approximately 400 genotyped donors. Study-wide findings and caveats: Most sequenced TCRs were rare (though some public TCRs occurred in many donors).

PCR used 60 Vbeta primers and 13 Jbeta primers. Only in-frame clones appear in the TCRdb table, and some are missing; sequencing was by immunoSEQ multiplex PCR. The table shows about 190,000 clones, with about 80% occurring only once. Sequencing was done on a sample of PBMCs. This receptor was identified in a young woman in good health and CMV-seropositive. The chain carries TRBV4-1 and TRBJ2-1, with 13 bases aligning to TRBD2. CDR3 coding DNA: TGCGCCAGCAGCCAAGGAAAGCCTACTAGCGGGGGGGTCTACAATGAGCAGTTCTTC. Its protein product is CASSQGKPTSGGVYNEQFF.